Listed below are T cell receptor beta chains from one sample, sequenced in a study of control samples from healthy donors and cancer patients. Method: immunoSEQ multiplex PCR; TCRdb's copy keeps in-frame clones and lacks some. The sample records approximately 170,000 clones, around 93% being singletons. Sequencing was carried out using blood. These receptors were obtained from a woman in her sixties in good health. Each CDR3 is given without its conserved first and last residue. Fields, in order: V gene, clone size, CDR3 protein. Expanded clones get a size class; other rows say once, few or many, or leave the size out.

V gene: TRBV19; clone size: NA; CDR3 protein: ASSMRQGASTDTQY
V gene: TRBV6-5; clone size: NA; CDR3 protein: ASRDRLGSVNEQF
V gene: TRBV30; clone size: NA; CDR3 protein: AWGQGRDQPQH
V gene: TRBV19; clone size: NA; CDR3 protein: ASSTGLTEKLF
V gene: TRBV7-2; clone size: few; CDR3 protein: ASSFRDEQY
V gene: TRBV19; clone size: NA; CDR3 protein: ASSPRDGEAQH
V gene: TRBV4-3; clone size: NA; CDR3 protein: ASSLTMGGTYEQY
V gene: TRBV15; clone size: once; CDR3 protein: ATSKGTGRTEAF
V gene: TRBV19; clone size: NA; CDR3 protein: ASSLDRATTEAF
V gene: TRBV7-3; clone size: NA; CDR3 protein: ASSLNRGLDQETQY
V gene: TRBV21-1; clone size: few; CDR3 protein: ASSSAIGSAQPQH
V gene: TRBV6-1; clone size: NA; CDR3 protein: ASSEVTDTQY
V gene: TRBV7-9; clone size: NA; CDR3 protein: ASSFAAETQY
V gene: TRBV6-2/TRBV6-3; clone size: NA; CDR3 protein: ASSYGRTAYNEQF
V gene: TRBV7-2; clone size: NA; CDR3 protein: ASSSGQESTEAF
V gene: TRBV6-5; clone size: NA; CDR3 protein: ASANQGEKLF
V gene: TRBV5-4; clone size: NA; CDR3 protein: ASSWTGGIEAF
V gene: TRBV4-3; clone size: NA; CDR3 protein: ASSHGPINQPQH
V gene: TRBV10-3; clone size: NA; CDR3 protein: AISGVTGGSNVLT
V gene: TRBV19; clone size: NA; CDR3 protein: ASSPTMDSPLH
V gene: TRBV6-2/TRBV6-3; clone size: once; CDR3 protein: ASSLKLLNYGYT
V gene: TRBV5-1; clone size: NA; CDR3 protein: ASKRTHIAGGLSSYEQY
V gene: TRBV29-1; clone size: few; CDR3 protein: SAGGSSYEQY
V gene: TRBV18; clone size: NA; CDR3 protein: ASSPKTAPTNYGYT
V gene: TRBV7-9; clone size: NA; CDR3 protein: ASSSLTGKGNTIY
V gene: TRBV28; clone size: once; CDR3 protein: ASRLVGYSNQPQH
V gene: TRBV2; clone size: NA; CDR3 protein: ASRPGGVETQY
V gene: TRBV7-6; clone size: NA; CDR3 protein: ASSPPQRDAGAQY
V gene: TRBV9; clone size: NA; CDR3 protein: ASSRDRDSPLH
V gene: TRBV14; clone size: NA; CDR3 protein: ASQPGQGSGNTIY
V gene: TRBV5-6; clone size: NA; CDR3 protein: ASSLDDRPNNEQF
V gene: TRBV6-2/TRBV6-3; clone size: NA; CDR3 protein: ASSLAGGPGDTQY
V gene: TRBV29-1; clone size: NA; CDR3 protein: SVARGYTEAF
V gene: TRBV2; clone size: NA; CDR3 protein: ASSPGTGDYEQY
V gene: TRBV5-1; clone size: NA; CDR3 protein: ASSLGPGNYGYT
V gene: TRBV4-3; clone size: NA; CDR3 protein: ASSLSDGTPKRGYT
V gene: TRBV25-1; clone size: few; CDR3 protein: ASSNDLRLDRGHGYT
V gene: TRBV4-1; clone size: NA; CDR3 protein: ASSSVAGGYT
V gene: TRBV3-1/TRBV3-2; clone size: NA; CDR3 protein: ASSQINSLAPRNTEAF
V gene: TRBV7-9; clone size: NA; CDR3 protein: ASSLEQETQY
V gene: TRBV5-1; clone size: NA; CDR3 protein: ASSLTVGGNTEAF